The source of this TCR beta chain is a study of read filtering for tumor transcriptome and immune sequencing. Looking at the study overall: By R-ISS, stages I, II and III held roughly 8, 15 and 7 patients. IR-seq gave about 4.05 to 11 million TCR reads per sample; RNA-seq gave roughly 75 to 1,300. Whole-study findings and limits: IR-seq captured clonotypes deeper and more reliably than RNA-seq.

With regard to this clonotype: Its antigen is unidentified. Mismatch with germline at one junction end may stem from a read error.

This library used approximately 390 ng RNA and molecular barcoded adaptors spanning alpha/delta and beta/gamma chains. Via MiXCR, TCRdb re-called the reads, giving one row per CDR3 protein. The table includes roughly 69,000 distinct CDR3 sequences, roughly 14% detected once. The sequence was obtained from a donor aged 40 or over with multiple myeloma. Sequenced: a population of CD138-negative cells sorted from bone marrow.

DNA of the CDR3: TGCGGCAGCGGTCTCCTAGCGGGAGAAGTTTCGAACACCGGGGAGCTGTTTTTT. Its translation is CGSGLLAGEVSNTGELFF. This rearrangement joins TRBV4-1 to TRBJ2-2; 10 positions agree with TRBD2. The germline V gene has CDR1 MGHRA and CDR2 YSYEKL. The CDR3 totals 18 residues.